The next 5 T cell receptor beta chains were all read from a single sample in a study of blood T cell repertoires in COVID-19. The assay was immunoSEQ multiplex PCR, and TCRdb's table has in-frame clones only and misses some. The sample lists 170,000 or so clones; around 80% were seen once. Sequencing input: peripheral blood. The receptors here all came from a woman aged 55-69 years with acute or convalescent COVID-19.

The chain links TRBV18 to TRBJ2-7; a possible D gene is TRBD1 (6 bases). Germline loops: CDR1 KGHSH, CDR2 LQKENI. The V end lost 4 bases, the J end lost 0 bases, and 13 bases lay between the germline ends. The CDR3 runs 15 residues. CDR3 in amino acids: CASSQTGEASYEQYF. CDR3 DNA sequence: TGTGCCAGCTCACAGACAGGAGAGGCCTCCTACGAGCAGTACTTC.

The genes are TRBV5-1 and TRBJ1-2, with TRBD1 matching 7 bases. Per germline, CDR1 SGHRS and CDR2 YFSETQ. This CDR3 contains 15 residues. Trimming at V came to 4 bases and at J to 1 base, leaving 7 bases not matched to a gene. This CDR3 is CASSPGTDFNYGYTF. The CDR3 bases are TGCGCCAGCAGCCCCGGGACAGACTTTAACTATGGCTACACCTTC.

The rearrangement links TRBV6-5 to TRBJ2-6, with D possibly being TRBD1 (6 bases). V gave up 6 bases and J gave up 1 base, with 10 bases separating them. Germline CDR1 reads MNHEY; CDR2 reads SVGAGI. There are 15 residues in the CDR3. The CDR3 sequence is CASSLGQSGANVLTF. DNA for the CDR3: TGTGCCAGCAGCCTCGGACAGTCTGGGGCCAACGTCCTGACTTTC.

Only one count was recorded for this clone. This chain links TRBV7-9 with TRBJ1-3; D gene ambiguous. CDR3 length: 10 amino acids. V lost 4 bases to trimming and J lost 8 bases, with 3 bases between them. The germline V gene has CDR1 SEHNR and CDR2 FQNEAQ (reference sequence). CDR3 DNA: TGTGCCAGCAGCTCCTACACCATATATTTT. It encodes CASSSYTIYF. Based on the CDR3 plus reference TRBV7-9 and TRBJ1-3, the full variable domain is DTGVSQNPRHKITKRGQNVTFRCDPISEHNRLYWYRQTLGQGPEFLTYFQNEAQLEKSRLLSDRFSAERPKGSFSTLEIQRTEQGDSAMYLCASSSYTIYFGEGSWLTVV.

The J gene is TRBJ2-7, the V gene TRBV29-1; 8 bases align to TRBD1. V gave up 1 base and J gave up 2 bases; unmatched junction bases: 4. Germline V CDR1 and CDR2: SQVTM, ANQGSEA. The CDR3 is 14 amino acids. The CDR3, as DNA: TGCAGCGTTGAAGGTCTCAGGGGGCCCTACGAGCAGTACTTC. This sequence encodes CSVEGLRGPYEQYF.